Included here is one TCR beta chain sequence, with context. Its antigen is undetermined. CDR1 SGHAT and CDR2 FQNNGV come from the germline V gene. This CDR3 contains 19 residues. V dropped 5 bases and J dropped 6; count of bases not matched to a gene: 17. The source of the sample is a study of shared clonotypes between healthy human individuals. Background on the study: Ranging from 18 to 49 in age, donors were a couple of women and a few men.

Whole-study results and caveats: Relative to clonotypes present in all four donors, those not shared had lower generation probabilities. It was anticipated that sequencing depth would influence how many clonotypes donors shared.

Here immunoSEQ multiplex PCR was the method, and the copy in TCRdb shows in-frame clones only, minus some. The sample has some 2 million clones, about 95% seen once; the top ten hold 0.95% to 1.5%. It was CD45RO-negative cells, positively selected for CCR7, that made up naive CD8 cells, with terminally differentiated effector memory CD45RA+ cells excluded. V is TRBV11-2 and J is TRBJ2-1, with 12 bases aligning to TRBD1. Sequencing was performed on naive CD8+ T cells sorted from blood. The sequence derives from a man aged 18 to 29 in good health. The CDR3 spells CASSRNPGQGASGGNEQFF. DNA for the CDR3: TGTGCCAGCAGCAGGAATCCGGGACAGGGGGCCTCCGGAGGCAATGAGCAGTTCTTC.